Each of the 7 T cell receptor beta chains below was sequenced from the same sample in a study of T cells in Graves' hyperthyroidism and ophthalmopathy. Researchers took RNA transcripts and amplified the TCR beta CDR3 regions from them. First-round RT-PCR targeting the TCR CDR3 was performed with the HTBI primer set. Each CDR3 protein is one row after TCRdb ran MiXCR on the multiplex PCR reads. The sample includes roughly 740,000 distinct CDR3 sequences, less than 20% of them seen just once. Sequencing input: blood. The receptor set was obtained from a man younger than 35 with Graves' hyperthyroidism.

V is TRBV9 and J is TRBJ1-2; 9 bases agree with TRBD1. V lost 4 bases, J lost 6 bases, and 7 bases stayed unmatched. This CDR3 comprises 14 residues. Germline lookup yields CDR1 SGDLS and CDR2 YYNGEE. CDR3 protein: CASSRGQGWNGYTF. The CDR3 nucleotides are TGTGCCAGCAGCCGGGGACAGGGCTGGAATGGCTACACCTTC.

This clonotype was counted a few times. This sequence joins TRBV28 and TRBJ1-2; maybe TRBD1 (5 bases). V was pared by 2 bases and J by 4 bases, with 11 bases between. This CDR3 spans 14 amino acids. CDR1 and CDR2 from the germline V gene are MDHEN and SYDVKM. CDR3 in amino acids: CASSLDGTVYGYTF. For the CDR3, the DNA is TGTGCCAGCAGTTTAGATGGGACTGTCTATGGCTACACCTTC.

This clonotype occurred many times. The chain is built from TRBV7-2 and TRBJ2-2; 14 positions match TRBD2. This CDR3 has 17 amino acids. Germline V gene sequence: CDR1 SGHTA, CDR2 FQGNSA. V trimming: 4 bases; J trimming: 5 bases; junction bases outside the gene matches: 6. DNA for the CDR3: TGTGCCAGCAGCTCCCGACTAGCGGGAGGGCCTACCGGGGAGCTGTTTTTT. Translating it yields CASSSRLAGGPTGELFF.

The chain is built from TRBV6-2 or TRBV6-3 and TRBJ2-7; D is possibly TRBD2 (5 bases). The germline V gene has CDR1 MNHEY and CDR2 SVGEGT. The CDR3 runs to 15 residues. V lost 0 bases and J lost 4, with 13 bases in between. The DNA of the CDR3 is TGTGCCAGCAGTTACTCGCCTAGCCCATTTTACGAGCAGTACTTC. Protein: CASSYSPSPFYEQYF.

This clonotype came up a few times. The gene calls are TRBV12-5 and TRBJ1-5, with D perhaps TRBD1 (6 bases). In germline, CDR1 is LGHNT, CDR2 FRNRAP. V gave up 11 bases and J gave up 7 bases, with 15 bases separating them. This CDR3 comprises 12 residues. The CDR3 bases are TGTGCTGTCGGGGGGCAAGGGCAGCCCCAGCATTTT. It is translated as CAVGGQGQPQHF.

In its sample, this clonotype was seen a few times. This may be a read error, as it is one base from a much larger clone. V usage is TRBV28 and J usage is TRBJ2-3; 9 positions match TRBD2. Looked up from germline, CDR1 is MDHEN and CDR2 is SYDVKM. The CDR3 totals 19 residues. With 5 bases clipped from V and 5 bases from J, the junction kept 20 bases outside the gene matches. In DNA, the CDR3 is TGTGCCAGCAGTCATCGGGGGACTAGCAGGAGGGCCCCCGAAGATACGCAGTATTTT. The encoded protein is CASSHRGTSRRAPEDTQYF.

This clonotype was seen a handful of times. The CDR3 DNA reads as TGTGCCAGCAGTGCTACGAATGAGCAGTTCTTC. This sequence encodes CASSATNEQFF. The genes are TRBV6-1 and TRBJ2-1; D gene uncertain. Trimming cost V 4 bases and J 7 bases, with 5 bases left between them. Germline values: CDR1 MNHNS, CDR2 SASEGT. This CDR3 has 11 amino acids.